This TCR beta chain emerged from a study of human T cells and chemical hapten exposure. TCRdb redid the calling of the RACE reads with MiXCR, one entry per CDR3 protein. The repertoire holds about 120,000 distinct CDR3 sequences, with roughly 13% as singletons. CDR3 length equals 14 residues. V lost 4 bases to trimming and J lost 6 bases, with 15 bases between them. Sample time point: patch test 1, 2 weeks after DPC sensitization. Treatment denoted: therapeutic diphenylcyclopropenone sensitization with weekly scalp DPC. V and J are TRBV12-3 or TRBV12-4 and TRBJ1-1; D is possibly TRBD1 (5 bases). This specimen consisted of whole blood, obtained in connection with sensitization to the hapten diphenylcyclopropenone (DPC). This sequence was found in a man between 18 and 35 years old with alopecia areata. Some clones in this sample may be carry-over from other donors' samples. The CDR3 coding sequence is TGTGCCAGCAGTTCTTTAGGGGTGGGCGCTGAAGCTTTCTTT. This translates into CASSSLGVGAEAFF.